This T cell receptor beta chain was observed in a study of esophageal squamous cell carcinoma under preoperative chemotherapy. About the study: Samples included peripheral blood T cells as well as tumor-infiltrating lymphocytes.

Documented time point: after preoperative PTX-NDP chemotherapy. For this clonotype: The target antigen is unknown.

Study observations and caveats: Abundant clones tended to shrink rather than expand after paclitaxel-nedaplatin. Chemotherapy was followed by significantly higher TCR diversity in peripheral T cells only, not tumor-infiltrating lymphocytes. After treatment, tumor-infiltrating lymphocytes apparently came partly from blood T cells.

The CDR3 consists of 15 residues. The V end was cut by 2 bases, the J end by 0 bases, with 9 bases between. Each CDR3 protein gets one entry after TCRdb re-called the PCR reads with MiXCR. This table has about 19,000 distinct CDR3 sequences, under 60% appearing once. The source is a human donor with esophageal squamous cell carcinoma. The donor label of this sample is uncertain. Specimen collection occurred from a patient given preoperative chemotherapy. The rearrangement uses TRBV12-3 or TRBV12-4 and TRBJ2-3, with D possibly matching TRBD2 (5 bases). The CDR3 sequence: CASSLTGISTDTQYF. CDR3 DNA sequence: TGTGCCAGCAGTTTAACCGGGATAAGCACAGATACGCAGTATTTT.